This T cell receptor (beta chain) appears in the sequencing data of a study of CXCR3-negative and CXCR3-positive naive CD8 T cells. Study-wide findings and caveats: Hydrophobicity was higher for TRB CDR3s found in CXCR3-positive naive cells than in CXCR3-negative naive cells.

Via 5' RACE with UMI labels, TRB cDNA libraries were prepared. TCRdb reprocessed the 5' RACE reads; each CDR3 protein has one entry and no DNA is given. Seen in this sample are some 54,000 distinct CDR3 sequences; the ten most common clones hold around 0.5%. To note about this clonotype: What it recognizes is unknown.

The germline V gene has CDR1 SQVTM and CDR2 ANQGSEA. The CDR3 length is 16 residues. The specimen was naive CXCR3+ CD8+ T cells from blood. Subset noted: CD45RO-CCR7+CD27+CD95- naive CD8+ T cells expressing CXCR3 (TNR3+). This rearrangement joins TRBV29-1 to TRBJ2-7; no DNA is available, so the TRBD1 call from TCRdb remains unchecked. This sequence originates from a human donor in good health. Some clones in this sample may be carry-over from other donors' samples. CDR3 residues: CSVEEEGEGGAYEQYF.